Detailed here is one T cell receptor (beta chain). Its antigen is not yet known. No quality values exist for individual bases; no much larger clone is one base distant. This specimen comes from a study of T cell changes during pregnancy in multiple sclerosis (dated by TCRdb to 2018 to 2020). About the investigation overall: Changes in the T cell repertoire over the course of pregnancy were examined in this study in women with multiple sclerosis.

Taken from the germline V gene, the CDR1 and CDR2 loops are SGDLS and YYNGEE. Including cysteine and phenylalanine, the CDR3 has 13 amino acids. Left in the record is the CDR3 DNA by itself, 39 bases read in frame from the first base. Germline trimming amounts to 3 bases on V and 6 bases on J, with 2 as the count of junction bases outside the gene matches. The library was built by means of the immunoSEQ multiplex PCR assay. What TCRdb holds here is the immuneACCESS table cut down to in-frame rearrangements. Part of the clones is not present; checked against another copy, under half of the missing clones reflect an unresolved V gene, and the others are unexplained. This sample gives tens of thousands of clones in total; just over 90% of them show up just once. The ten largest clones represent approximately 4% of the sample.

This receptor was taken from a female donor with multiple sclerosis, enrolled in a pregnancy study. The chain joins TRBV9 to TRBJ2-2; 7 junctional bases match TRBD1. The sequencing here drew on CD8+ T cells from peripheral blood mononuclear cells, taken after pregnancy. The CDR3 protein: CASSGQGAGELFF. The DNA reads TGTGCCAGCAGCGGGCAGGGGGCCGGGGAGCTGTTTTTT.